The 29 T cell receptor beta chains below all came from one sample that was sequenced in a study of blood T cell repertoires in COVID-19. The data were produced by immunoSEQ multiplex PCR, yet TCRdb's version contains in-frame clones alone and is incomplete. The data contain 240,000 or so clones, 85% to 90% of them singletons. Sequencing was carried out using PBMCs or T cells enriched from blood (not recorded which). The origin of the receptors is a middle-aged man who had recovered from COVID-19.

A single count supports this clone. The J gene is TRBJ2-5, the V gene TRBV5-6, with TRBD1 matching over 7 bases. V dropped 5 bases and J dropped 5; count of bases not matched to a gene: 9. The length of the CDR3 is 14 residues. Germline loops: CDR1 SGHDT, CDR2 YYEEEE. The CDR3, as DNA: TGTGCCAGCAGTTATACCGGGACAGTCGAGACCCAGTACTTC. Translated, it gives CASSYTGTVETQYF.

Details on this clone: In the same sample, other DNA sequences code for this CDR3. The V gene is TRBV5-1, the J gene TRBJ2-7; 9 bases fit TRBD1. V dropped 0 bases and J dropped 2; count of bases not matched to a gene: 0. The CDR3 has 14 residues. From germline, CDR1 is SGHRS and CDR2 YFSETQ. The chain's CDR3 is CASSLGQGAYEQYF. In DNA, the CDR3 is TGCGCCAGCAGCTTGGGACAGGGGGCCTACGAGCAGTACTTC.

This clone appeared a few times. The CDR3 spells CATSRDSSLRESSNQPQHF. The CDR3, as DNA: TGTGCCACCAGCAGAGATAGCAGTTTGCGGGAAAGTAGCAATCAGCCCCAGCATTTT. The chain joins TRBV15 to TRBJ1-5; D gene ambiguous. The CDR3 loop spans 19 amino acids. CDR1 LNHNV and CDR2 YYDKDF come from the germline V gene (reference sequence). The V and J ends lost 0 bases and 0 bases respectively, with 18 bases between them. Variable domain in full (rest from reference TRBV15 and TRBJ1-5): DAMVIQNPRYQVTQFGKPVTLSCSQTLNHNVMYWYQQKSSQAPKLLFHYYDKDFNNEADTPDNFQSRRPNTSFCFLDIRSPGLGDTAMYLCATSRDSSLRESSNQPQHFGDGTRLSIL.

The J gene is TRBJ2-3, the V gene TRBV27, with 10 bases identical to TRBD1. The germline gives CDR1 MNHEY, CDR2 SMNVEV (reference sequence). Germline trimming cut 4 bases from V and 2 bases from J; bases unmatched to any gene: 6. This CDR3 has 16 amino acids. CDR3 sequence reads: CASSSYGTGATDTQYF. DNA of the CDR3: TGTGCCAGCAGTTCATACGGGACAGGGGCCACAGATACGCAGTATTTT.

The gene calls are TRBV7-9 and TRBJ1-5; TRBD1 matches 7 bases. CDR1 is SEHNR, CDR2 FQNEAQ, per germline (reference sequence). V trimming: 5 bases; J trimming: 2 bases; junction bases outside the gene matches: 3. The CDR3 runs 14 residues. CDR3 coding DNA: TGTGCCAGCAGCACCGGACAGGGCAATCAGCCCCAGCATTTT. Amino acids: CASSTGQGNQPQHF.

The CDR3 DNA follows: TGTGCCACCATACCCGCAGGACAGAACACCGGGGAGCTGTTTTTT. Encoded protein: CATIPAGQNTGELFF. The V gene is TRBV19, the J gene TRBJ2-2, with TRBD1 as a possible D gene (5 bases). The ends were cut back, 10 bases at V and 1 base at J, with 16 bases in the middle. Per germline, CDR1 LNHDA and CDR2 SQIVND (reference sequence). This CDR3 is 15 amino acids long.

V and J are TRBV11-3 and TRBJ2-1; the match to TRBD2 covers 8 bases. This CDR3 is 14 amino acids long. Germline V CDR1 and CDR2: SGHNT, YENEEA. The V segment lost 3 bases and the J segment 2 bases; nucleotides outside the gene matches: 0. The CDR3 nucleotides are TGTGCCAGCAGCTTGGGACTAGCCTACAATGAGCAGTTCTTC. This sequence encodes CASSLGLAYNEQFF.

DNA for the CDR3: TGTGCCAGCTCACCATCTTGGGGCCACGAGCAGTACTTC. It is translated as CASSPSWGHEQYF. The chain carries TRBV18 and TRBJ2-7; TRBD1 might be the D (5 bases). The CDR3 is 13 amino acids. CDR1 is KGHSH and CDR2 is LQKENI in the germline V gene. The V gene lost 2 bases and the J gene lost 5 bases, with 10 bases spanning the gap.

The chain links TRBV29-1 to TRBJ2-7; 9 bases line up with TRBD1. V gave up 2 bases and J gave up 9 bases; unmatched junction bases: 5. From germline, CDR1 is SQVTM and CDR2 ANQGSEA. The CDR3 consists of 12 residues. The CDR3 loop is CSVERTGVGQYF. CDR3 nucleotide sequence: TGCAGCGTTGAACGGACAGGGGTGGGGCAGTACTTC.

The rearrangement joins TRBV29-1 to TRBJ1-5; TRBD1 matches 8 bases. In germline, CDR1 is SQVTM, CDR2 ANQGSEA. The length of the CDR3 is 14 residues. Trimming took 6 bases from V and 4 from J; bases not matched to a gene: 8. The CDR3, as DNA: TGCAGCGTAGCTGACAGGGGAGGGAATCAGCCCCAGCATTTT. Residues: CSVADRGGNQPQHF.

This clone was found once. J is TRBJ2-7 and V is TRBV7-8, with D perhaps TRBD1 (6 bases). The ends were cut back, 5 bases at V and 0 bases at J, with 11 bases in the middle. CDR1 and CDR2 (germline): SGHVS, FQNEAQ. This CDR3 has 14 residues. CDR3 bases: TGTGCCAGCAGCCTAATACAGGGCTCCTACGAGCAGTACTTC. Translating gives CASSLIQGSYEQYF. Looking up the rest from reference TRBV7-8 and TRBJ2-7 gives the full variable domain: GAGVSQSPRYKVAKRGQDVALRCDPISGHVSLFWYQQALGQGPEFLTYFQNEAQLDKSGLPSDRFFAERPEGSVSTLKIQRTQQEDSAVYLCASSLIQGSYEQYFGPGTRLTVT.

J is TRBJ2-2 and V is TRBV4-3, with D possibly matching TRBD1 (5 bases). Looked up from germline, CDR1 is LGHNA and CDR2 is YSLEER. The CDR3 has 18 residues. Trimming stripped 0 bases from V and 0 bases from J, with 14 bases between. CDR3 sequence: CASSQDPGETANTGELFF. Written as DNA, the CDR3 is TGCGCCAGCAGCCAAGACCCAGGAGAGACAGCGAACACCGGGGAGCTGTTTTTT.

The rearrangement joins TRBV5-1 to TRBJ1-1, with D possibly matching TRBD1 (5 bases). This CDR3 has 15 residues. Germline CDR1 reads SGHRS; CDR2 reads YFSETQ. The V gene lost 0 bases and the J gene lost 4 bases, with 13 bases spanning the gap. The CDR3, as DNA: TGCGCCAGCAGCTTGGTGGGGAATGGGGCCACTGAAGCTTTCTTT. Translating gives CASSLVGNGATEAFF.

The V and J genes are TRBV28 and TRBJ2-7; no firm D call. The CDR3 loop spans 13 amino acids. Germline CDR1 and CDR2: MDHEN and SYDVKM. Trimming stripped 2 bases from V and 2 bases from J, with 7 bases between. The CDR3 DNA reads as TGTGCCAGCAGTTTACCCCCTCCCTACGAGCAGTACTTC. Its protein product is CASSLPPPYEQYF.

The chain recombines TRBV5-1 with TRBJ1-2, with TRBD1 matching over 8 bases. The V gene's germline CDR1 is SGHRS and CDR2 YFSETQ. V lost 1 base and J lost 3; bases outside the gene matches: 5. CDR3 size: 15 residues. The CDR3 region is CASSLRTGGDYGYTF. In nucleotides, the CDR3 is TGCGCCAGCAGCTTGAGAACAGGGGGTGACTATGGCTACACCTTC.

J is TRBJ1-5 and V is TRBV19, with unresolved D. CDR3 length: 15 residues. From germline, CDR1 is LNHDA and CDR2 SQIVND (reference sequence). V lost 6 bases to trimming and J lost 4 bases, with 16 bases between them. Here the CDR3 reads CASRARGEGNQPQHF. CDR3 DNA sequence: TGTGCCAGTAGGGCTCGGGGTGAGGGAAATCAGCCCCAGCATTTT.

The chain joins TRBV3-1 (or the pseudogene TRBV3-2) to TRBJ2-7, with 8 bases lining up with TRBD2. CDR3 size: 15 residues. V gave up 0 bases and J gave up 2 bases; unmatched junction bases: 3. Germline lookup yields CDR1 LGHDT and CDR2 YNNKEL (reference sequence). The CDR3 reads CASSQEPTSAYEQYF. In DNA form, the CDR3 reads TGTGCCAGCAGCCAAGAGCCGACTAGCGCCTACGAGCAGTACTTC.

V gene TRBV4-3 combines with J gene TRBJ2-1, with D perhaps matching TRBD2 (6 bases). Trimming shortened V by 1 base and J by 2 bases, and 9 bases separated the two germline ends. Germline CDR1 and CDR2: LGHNA and YSLEER. The CDR3 is made up of 15 amino acids. DNA for the CDR3: TGCGCCAGCAGCCAAGGGCCGGGGGCCTACAATGAGCAGTTCTTC. Protein: CASSQGPGAYNEQFF.

The gene calls are TRBV29-1 and TRBJ1-5, with a possible D match to TRBD1 (6 bases). Germline loops: CDR1 SQVTM, CDR2 ANQGSEA. The CDR3 has 15 residues. Between the trimmed V and J ends, which lost 0 bases and 4 bases, there was a span of 13 bases. The CDR3 spells CSVEERNTGNQPQHF. The CDR3 DNA is TGCAGCGTTGAAGAGCGGAATACAGGGAATCAGCCCCAGCATTTT.

The chain is built from TRBV19 and TRBJ1-1; TRBD1 aligns across 8 bases. This CDR3 has 16 residues. The germline CDR1 and CDR2 sequences are LNHDA and SQIVND (reference sequence). After removal of 4 bases from V and 1 base from J, the junction contained 8 bases not matched to a gene. The CDR3 loop is CASSTLITGGNTEAFF. The CDR3 coding sequence is TGTGCCAGTAGTACCCTTATAACAGGGGGGAACACTGAAGCTTTCTTT.

This clone was observed a handful of times. This chain links TRBV2 with TRBJ2-7, with 11 bases identical to TRBD2. The trim removed 6 bases at V and 6 bases at J, leaving 7 bases unmatched. CDR3 length: 14 residues. Per germline, CDR1 SNHLY and CDR2 FYNNEI. CDR3 sequence: CASSPLAGVAEQYF. The CDR3 DNA reads as TGTGCCAGCAGCCCACTAGCGGGAGTTGCCGAGCAGTACTTC.

This chain uses TRBV29-1 with TRBJ1-4, with 10 bases identical to TRBD1. The CDR3 runs 13 residues. The V gene's germline CDR1 is SQVTM and CDR2 ANQGSEA. The V segment lost 7 bases and the J segment 6 bases; nucleotides outside the gene matches: 5. CDR3 region: CSAMGTGDEKLFF. The CDR3 bases are TGCAGCGCAATGGGGACAGGGGATGAAAAACTGTTTTTT.

This chain joins TRBV7-2 and TRBJ1-1; maybe TRBD1 (5 bases). Germline CDR1 is SGHTA and CDR2 is FQGNSA. The CDR3 contains 15 residues. Trimming took off 5 bases at V and 2 bases at J, with 15 bases between the two ends. CDR3 nucleotides: TGTGCCAGCAGCATACAGGTAGTGGGTAACACTGAAGCTTTCTTT. Its translation is CASSIQVVGNTEAFF.

The CDR3 region has the DNA TGTGCCAGCAGCTACCGACGCGGGACAGCGGGCGACGAGCAGTACTTC. It codes for CASSYRRGTAGDEQYF. The chain joins TRBV11-2 to TRBJ2-7; D possibly corresponds to TRBD1 (7 bases). Trimming removed 4 bases at V and 5 bases at J, with 21 bases between. Germline CDR1 SGHAT, CDR2 FQNNGV. This CDR3 has 16 residues.

V gene TRBV4-1 combines with J gene TRBJ2-3; 7 bases align to TRBD1. From germline, CDR1 is MGHRA and CDR2 YSYEKL. Trimming took 3 bases from V and 5 from J; bases not matched to a gene: 5. CDR3 length equals 14 residues. CDR3 amino acids: CASSQGRQGDTQYF. CDR3 bases: TGCGCCAGCAGCCAGGGCCGACAGGGAGATACGCAGTATTTT.

The CDR3 nucleotides are TGTGCCAGCAGCTCCCACCTAGCGGGAGGTAAGAATGATGAGCAGTTCTTC. Residues: CASSSHLAGGKNDEQFF. This chain joins TRBV7-3 and TRBJ2-1, with TRBD2 matching over 11 bases. The CDR3 totals 17 residues. The germline V gene has CDR1 SGHTA and CDR2 FQGTGA. V lost 4 bases to trimming and J lost 8 bases; unmatched junction nucleotides: 13.

The chain links TRBV28 to TRBJ1-5, with unresolved D. The germline V gene has CDR1 MDHEN and CDR2 SYDVKM. The CDR3 runs 18 residues. Trimming stripped 2 bases from V and 0 bases from J, with 17 bases between. Written as DNA, the CDR3 is TGTGCCAGCAGTTTAAAACAGATTTCCCATAGTAGCAATCAGCCCCAGCATTTT. It is translated as CASSLKQISHSSNQPQHF.

The genes are TRBV7-3 and TRBJ1-5; D is perhaps TRBD1 (6 bases). Between the trimmed V and J ends, which lost 8 bases and 11 bases, there was a span of 19 bases. The CDR3 has 13 amino acids. CDR1 and CDR2 (germline): SGHTA, FQGTGA. The DNA for the CDR3 is TGTGCCAGCTTTAGGACAGTCGCCGGGTCCCAGCATTTT. Protein: CASFRTVAGSQHF. Based on the CDR3 plus reference TRBV7-3 and TRBJ1-5, the full variable domain is GAGVSQTPSNKVTEKGKYVELRCDPISGHTALYWYRQSLGQGPEFLIYFQGTGAADDSGLPNDRFFAVRPEGSVSTLKIQRTERGDSAVYLCASFRTVAGSQHFGDGTRLSIL.

V and J are TRBV30 and TRBJ2-1, with TRBD2 identical over 8 bases. With V trimmed by 1 base and J by 8 bases, 7 bases remained unmatched. The V gene's germline CDR1 is GTSNPN and CDR2 SVGIG (reference sequence). The CDR3 totals 14 residues. CDR3 amino acids: CAWSGRGGRDEQFF. The CDR3 DNA sequence: TGTGCCTGGAGTGGTCGGGGGGGGCGAGATGAGCAGTTCTTC.